The clone carrying this TCR beta chain has only a few counts. Its matching antigen is unknown. The sample originates from a study of cytomegalovirus exposure and HLA in healthy donors. Study-wide results and limits: Most likely, a cluster of highly shared sequence variants arose as a sequencing artifact. Later work found that TCR association rates differed between HLA loci; DRB1 had the most and HLA-C the fewest.

Both 60 Vbeta primers and 13 Jbeta primers went into the PCR. TCRdb's copy holds only in-frame clones and misses some; the assay was immunoSEQ multiplex PCR. The table has around 130,000 clones, approximately 66% seen once. The CDR3 covers 14 residues. Germline CDR1 reads LNHDA; CDR2 reads SQIVND (reference sequence). Trimming removed 2 bases from V and 0 bases from J, with 5 bases in between. Sequenced sample: PBMCs. The receptor's source is a woman aged 35 to 49 in good health and CMV-seropositive. The chain is built from TRBV19 and TRBJ1-3; no firm D call. The CDR3 loop reads CASSISLSGNTIYF. The DNA of the CDR3 is TGTGCCAGTAGTATAAGCCTCTCTGGAAACACCATATATTTT.